This passage covers 31 T cell receptor beta chains from one sample sequenced in a study of blood T cell repertoires in COVID-19. TCRdb's table, derived via immunoSEQ multiplex PCR, lists solely in-frame clones and lacks some. There are over 85,000 clones in the sample; just under 85% occur only once, and around 3.3% lies in the top ten. The sequenced material came from peripheral blood. Receptor source: a man aged 45-65 years with acute or convalescent COVID-19.

The gene calls are TRBV2 and TRBJ1-4, with D unresolved. Trimming pared 8 bases from V and 0 bases from J, leaving 13 bases between. This CDR3 is built from 15 residues. Germline CDR1 SNHLY, CDR2 FYNNEI. This CDR3 reads CASLLRGTTNEKLFF. The CDR3 DNA reads as TGTGCCAGCCTGTTGCGGGGTACAACTAATGAAAAACTGTTTTTT.

The rearrangement joins TRBV2 to TRBJ1-5; possibly TRBD1 for D (5 bases). Per the germline V gene, CDR1 is SNHLY and CDR2 is FYNNEI. V gave up 7 bases and J gave up 0 bases, with 10 bases separating them. The CDR3 loop spans 14 amino acids. CDR3 DNA: TGTGCCAGCACCCCGACAGATAGCAATCAGCCCCAGCATTTT. The encoded protein is CASTPTDSNQPQHF. The whole variable domain, remainder taken from reference TRBV2 and TRBJ1-5, is EPEVTQTPSHQVTQMGQEVILRCVPISNHLYFYWYRQILGQKVEFLVSFYNNEISEKSEIFDDQFSVERPDGSNFTLKIRSTKLEDSAMYFCASTPTDSNQPQHFGDGTRLSIL.

J is TRBJ2-1 and V is TRBV24-1; 7 nucleotides match TRBD2. This CDR3 region has 17 residues. Per germline, CDR1 KGHDR and CDR2 SFDVKD. The J segment lost 9 bases and the V segment lost 1 base, leaving 14 bases of the junction unmatched. The CDR3 region is CATSDFHGGSPLGEQFF. In nucleotides, the CDR3 is TGTGCCACCAGTGATTTCCACGGCGGGAGCCCCCTAGGTGAGCAGTTCTTC.

V and J are TRBV11-2 and TRBJ1-5, with 9 bases fitting TRBD1. The trim removed 5 bases at V and 1 base at J, leaving 3 bases unmatched. Germline lookup yields CDR1 SGHAT and CDR2 FQNNGV. The length of the CDR3 is 15 residues. The CDR3: CASSAGTGSNQPQHF. The CDR3 region has the DNA TGTGCCAGCAGCGCTGGGACAGGGAGCAATCAGCCCCAGCATTTT.

V and J are TRBV5-1 and TRBJ2-5; 8 nucleotides match TRBD2. V lost 1 base, J lost 4 bases, and 9 bases stayed unmatched. CDR1 and CDR2 (germline): SGHRS, YFSETQ. This CDR3 spans 16 amino acids. CDR3 DNA: TGCGCCAGCAGCTTGTCCGTGGTAGCGGGGATAGAGACCCAGTACTTC. Translated: CASSLSVVAGIETQYF.

CDR3 residues: CAWSVTTDYNSPLHF. Written as DNA, the CDR3 is TGTGCCTGGAGTGTAACGACTGATTATAATTCACCCCTCCACTTT. The rearrangement joins TRBV30 to TRBJ1-6; D is ambiguous. Trimming cost V 0 bases and J 4 bases, with 10 bases left between them. Germline CDR1 and CDR2: GTSNPN and SVGIG (reference sequence). There are 15 residues in the CDR3.

This chain connects TRBV21-1 to TRBJ1-4. TRBV21-1 has pseudogene status. The CDR3 runs to 20 residues. CDR3 sequence reads: CASSYPKYETAGRLREKLFF. CDR3 nucleotides: TGTGCCAGCAGCTACCCTAAATACGAGACGGCGGGCCGACTGCGCGAAAAACTGTTTTTT.

This clone was observed a single time. The same CDR3 is also encoded by other DNA sequences in this sample. The genes are TRBV18 and TRBJ1-1; D remains ambiguous. Germline CDR1 reads KGHSH; CDR2 reads LQKENI. The CDR3 totals 13 residues. V was cut by 6 bases and J by 1 base, with 9 bases left in between. CDR3: CASSPTENTEAFF. CDR3 nucleotide sequence: TGTGCCAGCTCGCCTACAGAGAACACTGAAGCTTTCTTT. Supplemented by reference TRBV18 and TRBJ1-1, the full variable domain reads NAGVMQNPRHLVRRRGQEARLRCSPMKGHSHVYWYRQLPEEGLKFMVYLQKENIIDESGMPKERFSAEFPKEGPSILRIQQVVRGDSAAYFCASSPTENTEAFFGQGTRLTVV.

The chain combines TRBV9 with TRBJ2-7; no firm D call. The CDR3 sequence is 13 residues long. V was shortened by 3 bases and J by 1 base, with 8 bases between the two germline ends. Germline CDR1 reads SGDLS; CDR2 reads YYNGEE. CDR3 residues: CASSGGPSYEQYF. The CDR3 DNA sequence: TGTGCCAGCAGCGGTGGGCCGTCCTACGAGCAGTACTTC.

Here the CDR3 reads CASSIGQSNGYTF. In DNA, the CDR3 is TGTGCCAGCAGCATAGGACAATCAAATGGCTACACCTTC. V and J are TRBV11-1 and TRBJ1-2, with D possibly TRBD1 on 5 matching bases. The V gene lost 5 bases and the J gene lost 6 bases, with 13 bases spanning the gap. The CDR3 covers 13 residues. Germline V gene lookup returns CDR1 SGHAT and CDR2 FQDESV (reference sequence). The whole variable domain, remainder taken from reference TRBV11-1 and TRBJ1-2, is EAEVAQSPRYKITEKSQAVAFWCDPISGHATLYWYRQILGQGPELLVQFQDESVVDDSQLPKDRFSAERLKGVDSTLKIQPAELGDSAMYLCASSIGQSNGYTFGSGTRLTVV.

Here the CDR3 reads CASSQVDSRGKLFF. The CDR3, as DNA: TGTGCCAGCAGCCAAGTTGACAGCCGTGGAAAACTGTTTTTT. The chain employs TRBV3-1 (or the pseudogene TRBV3-2) and TRBJ1-4; tentatively, D is TRBD1 (5 bases). V was shortened by 1 base and J by 10 bases, with 13 bases between the two germline ends. The CDR3 totals 14 residues. Germline CDR1 LGHDT, CDR2 YNNKEL (reference sequence).

This chain uses TRBV6-2 or TRBV6-3 with TRBJ1-1; the D gene is possibly TRBD1 (6 bases). V was shortened by 5 bases and J by 5 bases, with 12 bases between the two germline ends. The length of the CDR3 is 13 residues. Looked up from germline, CDR1 is MNHEY and CDR2 is SVGEGT. The CDR3 reads CASSDRRGTEAFF. The CDR3 DNA reads TGTGCCAGCAGTGACAGGAGAGGTACTGAAGCTTTCTTT.

This rearrangement joins TRBV18 to TRBJ2-7; TRBD1 agrees at 8 bases. With 3 bases clipped from V and 1 base from J, the junction kept 5 bases outside the gene matches. The CDR3 has 15 residues. Germline V CDR1 and CDR2: KGHSH, LQKENI. CDR3 sequence: CASSPRTGSSYEQYF. Written as DNA, the CDR3 is TGTGCCAGCTCACCCCGGACAGGGTCATCCTACGAGCAGTACTTC.

The DNA for the CDR3 is TGCGCCAGCAGCCAGGGACAAGAGCCCAACGTGGGGCAGTTCTTC. It codes for CASSQGQEPNVGQFF. The chain recombines TRBV5-1 with TRBJ2-1; the D gene is possibly TRBD1 (6 bases). This CDR3 is 15 amino acids long. From germline, CDR1 is SGHRS and CDR2 YFSETQ. The V gene lost 4 bases and the J gene lost 12 bases, with 23 bases spanning the gap.

This chain uses TRBV6-4 with TRBJ1-4; 8 bases agree with TRBD1. Germline CDR1 MRHNA, CDR2 SNTAGT. This CDR3 region has 14 residues. After removal of 6 bases from V and 6 bases from J, the junction contained 6 bases not matched to a gene. CDR3 region: CASSLQGGDEKLFF. The CDR3 nucleotides are TGTGCCAGCAGCCTACAGGGGGGAGATGAAAAACTGTTTTTT.

Concerning this clone itself: The junction departs from the called germline gene at one end, perhaps through a read error. The V and J genes are TRBV29-1 and TRBJ1-2; TRBD1 matches at 7 bases. This CDR3 is built from 13 residues. Germline CDR1 reads SQVTM; CDR2 reads ANQGSEA. The CDR3 DNA is TGCAGCGCTACGGACAGGTCTAATTATGGCTACACCTTC. Translation: CSATDRSNYGYTF.

This clone was counted once. The rearrangement uses TRBV28 and TRBJ2-7; D remains ambiguous. CDR1 and CDR2 from the germline V gene are MDHEN and SYDVKM. This CDR3 is built from 12 residues. The V gene lost 6 bases and the J gene lost 4 bases, with 10 bases spanning the gap. The CDR3 loop reads CASSTRIYEQYF. The CDR3 DNA reads as TGTGCCAGCAGCACCAGAATTTACGAGCAGTACTTC. Combining the CDR3 with reference TRBV28 and TRBJ2-7 gives the whole variable domain DVKVTQSSRYLVKRTGEKVFLECVQDMDHENMFWYRQDPGLGLRLIYFSYDVKMKEKGDIPEGYSVSREKKERFSLILESASTNQTSMYLCASSTRIYEQYFGPGTRLTVT.

The J gene is TRBJ1-2, the V gene TRBV20-1; D is ambiguous. CDR1 DFQATT and CDR2 SNEGSKA come from the germline V gene (reference sequence). The length of the CDR3 is 11 residues. Deletions cut 2 bases from V and 6 bases from J, with 7 bases between. In nucleotides, the CDR3 is TGCAGTGCTAGACCTATAGATGGCTACACCTTC. Its translation is CSARPIDGYTF.

J is TRBJ1-6 and V is TRBV27, with 11 bases that match TRBD1. This CDR3 region has 17 residues. V trimming: 5 bases; J trimming: 6 bases; junction bases outside the gene matches: 9. Germline assignment: CDR1 MNHEY and CDR2 SMNVEV (reference sequence). The chain's CDR3 is CASSEFSGTGGNSPLHF. The CDR3 bases are TGTGCCAGCAGTGAATTTTCCGGGACAGGGGGTAATTCACCCCTCCACTTT.

The DNA of the CDR3 is TGTGCCAGCAGCTCAAAGGCTCAAAGCGGGAGACCCTACGAGCAGTACTTC. As protein: CASSSKAQSGRPYEQYF. The rearrangement joins TRBV11-3 to TRBJ2-7; 8 nucleotides align to TRBD2. This CDR3 spans 17 amino acids. The ends lost 4 bases at V and 2 bases at J; junction bases unmatched: 13. Looked up from germline, CDR1 is SGHNT and CDR2 is YENEEA.

This chain joins TRBV7-2 and TRBJ2-1, with 8 bases identical to TRBD2. Germline CDR1 SGHTA, CDR2 FQGNSA. The CDR3 has 16 residues. V dropped 1 base and J dropped 7; count of bases not matched to a gene: 9. CDR3 in amino acids: CASSLVFGRDTNEQFF. For the CDR3, the DNA is TGTGCCAGCAGCTTAGTCTTCGGGAGGGACACGAATGAGCAGTTCTTC.

The rearrangement uses TRBV2 and TRBJ2-2, with unresolved D. Germline V gene sequence: CDR1 SNHLY, CDR2 FYNNEI. This CDR3 comprises 14 residues. V shed 1 base and J shed 5 bases, with 8 bases lying between them. DNA of the CDR3: TGTGCCAGCAGTGAAGTCCAAGCTACCGGGGAGCTGTTTTTT. Residues: CASSEVQATGELFF.

The chain combines TRBV30 with TRBJ1-4, with TRBD1 as a possible D gene (5 bases). Trimming removed 5 bases at V and 7 bases at J, with 14 bases between. Per germline, CDR1 GTSNPN and CDR2 SVGIG (reference sequence). The CDR3 runs 13 residues. DNA of the CDR3: TGTGCCTGGGGAGGCCTGGGGGGTGAAAAACTGTTTTTT. Translating gives CAWGGLGGEKLFF.

V gene TRBV19 combines with J gene TRBJ1-6, with D unclear. V lost 2 bases to trimming and J lost 5 bases, with 4 bases between them. In germline, CDR1 is LNHDA, CDR2 SQIVND (reference sequence). This CDR3 region has 13 residues. The CDR3 DNA is TGTGCCAGTAGTATAACAGATAATTCACCCCTCCACTTT. Its translation is CASSITDNSPLHF.

J is TRBJ2-2 and V is TRBV4-2, with TRBD1 matching over 7 bases. Germline-derived CDR1 and CDR2 are LGHNA and YNFKEQ. V trimming: 0 bases; J trimming: 4 bases; junction bases outside the gene matches: 8. The CDR3 runs to 17 residues. CDR3 sequence reads: CASSQDLGDRSTGELFF. DNA for the CDR3: TGTGCCAGCAGCCAAGATCTGGGGGACAGAAGCACCGGGGAGCTGTTTTTT.

In its sample, this clone was seen once. The gene calls are TRBV5-6 and TRBJ1-2, with D unresolved. Between the trimmed V and J ends, which lost 0 bases and 0 bases, there was a span of 3 bases. The CDR3 covers 13 residues. Germline CDR1 SGHDT, CDR2 YYEEEE. CDR3 residues: CASSLAANYGYTF. The CDR3 coding sequence is TGTGCCAGCAGCTTGGCCGCTAACTATGGCTACACCTTC.

V and J are TRBV28 and TRBJ1-4; TRBD1 matches at 7 bases. J gave up 3 bases and V 5 bases, and 3 bases lay outside the gene matches. The CDR3 spans 14 residues. From germline, CDR1 is MDHEN and CDR2 SYDVKM. The CDR3 DNA sequence: TGTGCCAGCAGTCGGGACAGTCCTAATGAAAAACTGTTTTTT. Amino acids: CASSRDSPNEKLFF.

The rearrangement links TRBV27 to TRBJ2-1; the D is unclear. The CDR3 sequence is 12 residues long. Trimming left V 7 bases short and J 0 bases short, with 4 bases between. CDR1 MNHEY and CDR2 SMNVEV come from the germline V gene (reference sequence). This CDR3 reads CASILSYNEQFF. Here the CDR3 DNA reads TGTGCCAGCATTCTCTCCTACAATGAGCAGTTCTTC.

A few counts support this clone. The chain is built from TRBV9 and TRBJ2-1; 8 bases line up with TRBD2. The V and J ends lost 0 bases and 9 bases, in that order; junction bases with no gene match: 5. CDR1 is SGDLS, CDR2 YYNGEE, per germline. There are 14 residues in the CDR3. CDR3: CASSVGRGVGEQFF. The CDR3 DNA sequence: TGTGCCAGCAGCGTAGGGCGGGGGGTTGGTGAGCAGTTCTTC.

This chain links TRBV5-8 with TRBJ2-7; D might be TRBD1 (6 bases). CDR1 is SGHTS and CDR2 is YDEGEE in the germline V gene. V was trimmed by 3 bases and J by 2 bases, leaving 18 bases between them. There are 16 residues in the CDR3. CDR3 residues: CASSSYRRTATYEQYF. DNA of the CDR3: TGTGCCAGCAGCTCATACCGAAGGACAGCCACCTACGAGCAGTACTTC. The full variable domain, in which reference TRBV5-8 and TRBJ2-7 provide the parts outside the CDR3, is EAGVTQSPTHLIKTRGQQATLRCSPISGHTSVYWYQQALGLGLQFLLWYDEGEERNRGNFPPRFSGRQFPNYSSELNVNALELEDSALYLCASSSYRRTATYEQYFGPGTRLTVT.

The chain combines TRBV6-6 with TRBJ1-3; maybe TRBD1 (6 bases). V was cut by 5 bases and J by 0 bases, with 14 bases left in between. Germline values: CDR1 MNHNY, CDR2 SVGAGI (reference sequence). CDR3 length: 16 residues. The CDR3 here is CASSQQTGVSGNTIYF. CDR3 bases: TGTGCCAGCAGTCAACAGACAGGAGTCTCTGGAAACACCATATATTTT.